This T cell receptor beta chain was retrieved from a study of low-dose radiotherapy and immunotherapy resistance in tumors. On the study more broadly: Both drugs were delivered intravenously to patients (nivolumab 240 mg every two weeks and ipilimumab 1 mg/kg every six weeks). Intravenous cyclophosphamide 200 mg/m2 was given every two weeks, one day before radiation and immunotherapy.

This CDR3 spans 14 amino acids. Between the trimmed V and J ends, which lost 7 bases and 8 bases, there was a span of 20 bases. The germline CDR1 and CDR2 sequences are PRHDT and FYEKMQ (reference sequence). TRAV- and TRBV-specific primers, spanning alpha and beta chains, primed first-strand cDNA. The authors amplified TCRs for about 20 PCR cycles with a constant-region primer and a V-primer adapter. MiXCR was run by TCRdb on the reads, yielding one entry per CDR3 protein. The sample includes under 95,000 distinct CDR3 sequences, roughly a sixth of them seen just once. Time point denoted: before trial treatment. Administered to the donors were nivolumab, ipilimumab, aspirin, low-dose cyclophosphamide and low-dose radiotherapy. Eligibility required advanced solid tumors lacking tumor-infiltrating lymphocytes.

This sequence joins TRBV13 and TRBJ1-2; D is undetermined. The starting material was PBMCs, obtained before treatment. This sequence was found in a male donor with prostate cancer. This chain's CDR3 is CASTPTGPRRGYTF. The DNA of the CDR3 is TGTGCCAGCACCCCAACCGGGCCGAGACGGGGCTACACCTTC.